This record concerns one T cell receptor (beta chain) sequence. Distinct nucleotide sequences in the sample also encode this CDR3. The CDR3 loop spans 13 amino acids. The germline V gene has CDR1 SQVTM and CDR2 ANQGSEA. V gave up 2 bases and J gave up 2 bases, with 10 bases separating them. The data were obtained in a study of CD8+ T cells in alopecia areata. Overall study context: The study gave tofacitinib for 6 to 18 months, then 6 months off drug.

Isolated RNA was reverse transcribed into cDNA used as the sequencing template. TCRdb's table, derived via immunoSEQ multiplex PCR, lists solely in-frame clones and lacks some. The sample includes 160,000 or so clones, approximately 65% of them seen just once. V and J are TRBV29-1 and TRBJ2-7; possible D gene TRBD1, 6 bases. The sequence derives from a human donor with alopecia areata. Sequenced material: CD8+ T cells sorted from blood, taken at week 0. Here the CDR3 reads CSVERDTPYEQYF. CDR3 DNA sequence: TGCAGCGTTGAACGGGACACCCCCTACGAGCAGTACTTC.